This T cell receptor beta chain was identified in a study of CD8+ T cells in alopecia areata. At the level of the study: The tofacitinib course ran for 6 to 18 months and was followed by 6 months off drug.

TCR sequencing used cDNA made by reverse transcription of extracted RNA. Assay used: immunoSEQ multiplex PCR; TCRdb lists only in-frame clones, some missing. The table lists 150,000 to 200,000 clones, about 63% of them singletons. This TCR was recovered from a human donor with alopecia areata. The sample here was CD4+ T cells sorted from blood, taken at week 0.

The CDR3 DNA sequence: TGCAGTGCTAGACTCGGGCGGGAGCTGTTTTTT. This sequence encodes CSARLGRELFF. The chain uses TRBV20-1 and TRBJ2-2; unclear D gene. This CDR3 region has 11 residues. Germline values: CDR1 DFQATT, CDR2 SNEGSKA (reference sequence). Between the trimmed V and J ends, which lost 2 bases and 9 bases, there was a span of 7 bases.